Below, 29 T cell receptor beta chains from the same sample are listed, as sequenced in a study of Tregs in tolerant kidney transplant recipients. Mixed chimerism was transient after nonmyeloablative marrow transplants from related graft donors. Libraries were prepared by immunoSEQ multiplex PCR; TCRdb keeps only in-frame clonotypes and omits some of them. In total, the table holds under 30,000 clones. The material was CD4+ T cells from blood (PBMCs), obtained 6 months after the transplant. The receptors here all came from a human patient who received a combined kidney and bone marrow transplant. Some T cells may originate from the graft donor.

On this clone: The sequenced fragment ends 3 residues before the CDR3 boundary, so the rest is inferred from the germline J gene. V and J are TRBV10-3 and TRBJ2-4; 8 positions match TRBD1. After removal of 0 bases from V and 6 bases from J, the junction contained 4 bases not matched to a gene. CDR1 and CDR2 (germline): ENHRY, SYGVKD. The CDR3 has 15 amino acids. CDR3 amino acids: CAISESTGARNIQYF. The sequenced CDR3 bases are TGTGCCATCAGTGAGTCGACAGGGGCGAGAAACATT.

Note on this clone: The CDR3 is cut off 3 residues early in the read; its end comes from the germline J gene. V usage is TRBV20-1 and J usage is TRBJ2-4, with 9 bases fitting TRBD2. The CDR3 runs 18 residues. Losses at the gene ends were 0 bases for V and 4 bases for J; bases not matched to a gene: 13. Per the germline V gene, CDR1 is DFQATT and CDR2 is SNEGSKA (reference sequence). Partial CDR3 DNA: TGCAGTGCTAGAGATCTGGTAGCGGGAGTAGTAAGGAAAAACATT. The encoded protein is CSARDLVAGVVRKNI. In full, the CDR3 is CSARDLVAGVVRKNIQYF.

Regarding this clone: The CDR3 end lies 3 residues beyond the end of the read and is filled in from the germline J gene. The chain recombines TRBV6-2 or TRBV6-3 with TRBJ1-5, with unresolved D. Trimming shortened V by 6 bases and J by 7 bases, and 7 bases separated the two germline ends. Germline V CDR1 and CDR2: MNHEY, SVGEGT. The CDR3 runs 11 residues. Incomplete CDR3 DNA: TGTGCCAGCAGCCACGGGCAGCCC. Protein product: CASSHGQP. The entire CDR3 is CASSHGQPQHF.

Points on this clone: Read data end 3 residues before the CDR3 end; the end is taken from the germline J gene. The chain recombines TRBV30 with TRBJ1-1; D possibly corresponds to TRBD1 (6 bases). The CDR3 is 13 residues long. Trimming took off 1 base at V and 3 bases at J, with 9 bases between the two ends. Germline V gives CDR1 GTSNPN, CDR2 SVGIG (reference sequence). The CDR3 sequence: CAWSGTVYTEAFF. CDR3 bases read: TGTGCCTGGAGTGGGACAGTTTACACTGAA.

On this clone itself: Sequencing ends 3 residues short of the CDR3 end; the germline J gene provides the rest. The chain couples TRBV6-2 or TRBV6-3 to TRBJ1-2; D remains ambiguous. V dropped 0 bases and J dropped 7 bases, with 12 bases sitting between them. Germline CDR1 and CDR2: MNHEY and SVGEGT. The length of the CDR3 is 14 residues. The CDR3 here is CASSYSSTRSGYTF. The covered CDR3 bases are TGTGCCAGCAGTTACTCGAGTACCAGGTCTGGC.

Concerning this clone itself: The CDR3 end falls 3 residues outside the read, so it is completed with the germline J gene. The chain employs TRBV7-9 and TRBJ1-6; D not certain. The CDR3 loop spans 11 amino acids. In germline, CDR1 is SEHNR, CDR2 FQNEAQ (reference sequence). Deletions cut 8 bases from V and 12 bases from J, with 11 bases between. CDR3 region: CASRSEGPLHF. The CDR3 DNA, read in part, is TGTGCCAGCCGGTCGGAGGGACCC.

Concerning this clone: The missing CDR3 end, 3 residues past where the read stops, is filled in from the germline J gene. This chain joins TRBV7-9 and TRBJ2-1; D unclear. The CDR3 is 12 residues long. Germline values: CDR1 SEHNR, CDR2 FQNEAQ (reference sequence). Deletions cut 5 bases from V and 2 bases from J, with 4 bases between. CDR3 residues: CASSPAYNEQFF. The covered CDR3 bases are TGTGCCAGCAGCCCCGCCTACAATGAG.

With respect to this clone: The DNA ends 3 residues before the CDR3 does, and the rest of the CDR3 is filled in from the germline J gene. This sequence joins TRBV6-2 or TRBV6-3 and TRBJ2-4; D might be TRBD1 or TRBD2, each matching 5 bases. Germline lookup yields CDR1 MNHEY and CDR2 SVGEGT. Between the trimmed V and J ends, which lost 0 bases and 0 bases, there was a span of 12 bases. The CDR3 length is 17 residues. The sequenced CDR3 bases are TGTGCCAGCAGTTACTCCCTCCAGGGAGTAGCCAAAAACATT. Translation: CASSYSLQGVAKNI. The whole CDR3 sequence reads CASSYSLQGVAKNIQYF.

About this clone itself: The read terminates 3 residues before the CDR3 end, so the remaining end is supplied by the germline J gene. The chain recombines TRBV5-4 with TRBJ1-2; TRBD1 aligns across 7 bases. Looked up from germline, CDR1 is SGHNT and CDR2 is YYREEE (reference sequence). The CDR3 loop spans 15 amino acids. The ends lost 6 bases at V and 5 bases at J; junction bases unmatched: 13. The CDR3 protein is CASTASRDRKYGYTF. CDR3 DNA, as far as it was read: TGTGCCAGCACCGCCTCTAGGGACAGAAAGTATGGC.

Its frequency marks this clone as medium-sized. The read halts 3 residues ahead of the CDR3 end, with the missing end drawn from the germline J gene. The chain carries TRBV18 and TRBJ2-1; 8 bases map to TRBD2. The germline CDR1 and CDR2 sequences are KGHSH and LQKENI. After removal of 5 bases from V and 6 bases from J, the junction contained 0 bases not matched to a gene. CDR3 length equals 12 residues. CDR3 DNA, as far as it was read: TGTGCCAGCTCAACTAGCGGCAATGAG. Encoded protein: CASSTSGNE. The whole CDR3 sequence reads CASSTSGNEQFF.

Worth noting for this clone: The read falls 3 residues short of the CDR3 end, and the missing part is taken from the germline J gene. The chain employs TRBV2 and TRBJ1-5; TRBD1 agrees at 10 bases. The CDR3 length is 15 residues. Trimming at V came to 6 bases and at J to 0 bases, leaving 2 bases not matched to a gene. Germline lookup yields CDR1 SNHLY and CDR2 FYNNEI. The sequenced part of the CDR3 DNA is TGTGCCAGCAGCGACAGGGGGCTTAGCAATCAGCCC. Translated, it gives CASSDRGLSNQP. The full CDR3 is CASSDRGLSNQPQHF.

A remark on this clone: The sequenced fragment ends 3 residues before the CDR3 boundary, so the rest is inferred from the germline J gene. The chain has TRBV5-3 and TRBJ1-1; perhaps TRBD1 as D (5 bases). TRBV5-3 belongs to the ORF category, with a function that is uncertain. Trimming took 2 bases from V and 1 from J, leaving 12 bases between them. The CDR3 length is 15 residues. The sequenced part of the CDR3 DNA is TGTGCCAGAAGCTTAAGGTGGGGCAAGAACACTGAA. Protein product: CARSLRWGKNTE. The whole CDR3 protein is CARSLRWGKNTEAFF.

On this clone itself: The read falls 3 residues short of the CDR3 end, and the missing part is taken from the germline J gene. The chain couples TRBV29-1 to TRBJ2-7; D possibly corresponds to TRBD2 (5 bases). The CDR3 runs 12 residues. The germline V gene encodes CDR1 SQVTM and CDR2 ANQGSEA. Trimming took 6 bases from V and 5 from J, leaving 14 bases between them. The CDR3 loop reads CSVGGGRDEQYF. Partial CDR3 DNA: TGCAGCGTAGGAGGAGGTAGGGACGAG.

A note on this clone: From the germline J gene comes the end of the CDR3, since the read stops 3 residues before it. The chain uses TRBV11-3 and TRBJ2-7; 8 bases are a match to TRBD1. The CDR3 has 14 residues. The germline gives CDR1 SGHNT, CDR2 YENEEA. The junction had 6 bases not matched to a gene; V was cut back by 5 bases and J by 3 bases. The CDR3 DNA, read in part, is TGTGCCAGCAGCCCCGGGACAGGCAGCTACGAG. Protein: CASSPGTGSYE. The whole CDR3 is CASSPGTGSYEQYF.

In the case of this clone: Coverage ceases 3 residues before the CDR3 finishes, and the germline J gene fills in the end. This chain joins TRBV2 and TRBJ2-5; TRBD2 might be the D (6 bases). Trimming cost V 6 bases and J 4 bases, with 9 bases left between them. The germline V gene has CDR1 SNHLY and CDR2 FYNNEI. CDR3 size: 12 residues. The CDR3 reads CASRFGGETQYF. CDR3 bases read: TGTGCCAGCAGATTCGGGGGAGAGACC.

Comments on this clone: With the read ending 3 residues before the CDR3 end, the germline J gene is used to fill in that end. The rearrangement uses TRBV19 and TRBJ2-5; 11 nucleotides agree with TRBD2. The CDR3 covers 16 residues. The germline V gene has CDR1 LNHDA and CDR2 SQIVND (reference sequence). Trimming removed 1 base from V and 4 bases from J; junction bases left unmatched: 5. Partial CDR3 DNA: TGTGCCAGTAGTATAGGTACTAGCGGGAGAGGAGAGACC. It is translated as CASSIGTSGRGET. The full CDR3 is CASSIGTSGRGETQYF.

Comment on this clone: Coverage ceases 3 residues before the CDR3 finishes, and the germline J gene fills in the end. This chain connects TRBV5-6 to TRBJ1-5; a possible D gene is TRBD1 (5 bases). This CDR3 spans 14 amino acids. Trimming left V 0 bases short and J 6 bases short, with 10 bases between. Germline CDR1 and CDR2: SGHDT and YYEEEE. CDR3 loop: CASSLGAGVQPQHF. Incomplete CDR3 DNA: TGTGCCAGCAGCTTGGGGGCGGGGGTTCAGCCC.

Worth noting for this clone: Different DNA sequences within this sample yield the same CDR3. The CDR3 DNA, read in part, is TGTGCCAGCTCGCCGAGGACTAGCGGGGAATTCACCGGGGAG. Amino acids: CASSPRTSGEFTGE. The whole CDR3 reads CASSPRTSGEFTGELFF. This chain links TRBV18 with TRBJ2-2; 12 bases map to TRBD2. The CDR3 end falls 3 residues outside the read, so it is completed with the germline J gene. This CDR3 is built from 17 residues. CDR1 KGHSH and CDR2 LQKENI come from the germline V gene. V lost 6 bases, J lost 4 bases, and 9 bases stayed unmatched.

Turning to this clone: The CDR3 goes on 3 residues after the read ends, and that part is filled in from the germline J gene. The V and J genes are TRBV20-1 and TRBJ2-1; D gene ambiguous. From germline, CDR1 is DFQATT and CDR2 SNEGSKA (reference sequence). CDR3 length: 12 amino acids. Trimming left V 4 bases short and J 9 bases short, with 13 bases between. CDR3 loop: CSATPYEVEQFF. The CDR3 bases that were read are TGCAGTGCTACTCCTTACGAGGTTGAG.

The sequenced CDR3 bases are TGTGCCAGCAGCTTAGAGGGGGGGCTCATTGGC. Its translation is CASSLEGGLIG. The full-length CDR3 reads as CASSLEGGLIGYTF. The chain combines TRBV11-2 with TRBJ1-2, with D possibly matching TRBD1 (6 bases). The read falls 3 residues short of the CDR3 end, and the missing part is taken from the germline J gene. Trimming stripped 0 bases from V and 7 bases from J, with 12 bases between. This CDR3 spans 14 amino acids. Germline assignment: CDR1 SGHAT and CDR2 FQNNGV.

Details on this clone: Read data end 3 residues before the CDR3 end; the end is taken from the germline J gene. The chain is built from TRBV2 and TRBJ2-1; a possible D gene is TRBD2 (7 bases). CDR1 and CDR2 from the germline V gene are SNHLY and FYNNEI. V was shortened by 7 bases and J by 9 bases, with 16 bases between the two germline ends. The CDR3 length is 13 residues. The CDR3 bases that were read are TGTGCCAGCAAGGGGGGGCTGAAAAGTGAG. The encoded protein is CASKGGLKSE. The entire CDR3 sequence reads CASKGGLKSEQFF.

In the case of this clone: With the read ending 3 residues before the CDR3 end, the germline J gene is used to fill in that end. This chain connects TRBV18 to TRBJ2-3; D assignment may be TRBD1 or TRBD2 (5 bases each). The V and J ends lost 3 bases and 2 bases respectively, with 12 bases between them. The length of the CDR3 is 15 residues. Germline loops: CDR1 KGHSH, CDR2 LQKENI. The CDR3 bases that were read are TGTGCCAGCTCACCTTCCCAGGGAGACACAGATACG. Protein: CASSPSQGDTDT. The entire CDR3 is CASSPSQGDTDTQYF.

With regard to this clone: The CDR3 goes on 3 residues after the read ends, and that part is filled in from the germline J gene. The V gene is TRBV18, the J gene TRBJ1-3, with a weak D call TRBD1 (6 bases). The V gene's germline CDR1 is KGHSH and CDR2 LQKENI. This CDR3 contains 15 residues. Trimming stripped 3 bases from V and 2 bases from J, with 11 bases between. The CDR3 here is CASSPTTGPGNTIYF. The sequenced part of the CDR3 DNA is TGTGCCAGCTCACCGACGACAGGCCCTGGAAACACC.

To note about this clone: The CDR3 is cut off 3 residues early in the read; its end comes from the germline J gene. This sequence joins TRBV30 and TRBJ2-7; D possibly corresponds to TRBD2 (5 bases). Germline V CDR1 and CDR2: GTSNPN, SVGIG (reference sequence). There are 12 residues in the CDR3. V gave up 0 bases and J gave up 2 bases, with 5 bases separating them. The part of the CDR3 DNA that was read is TGTGCCTGGAGTGTACTAGCCTACGAG. This sequence encodes CAWSVLAYE. The CDR3, in full, reads CAWSVLAYEQYF. Full variable domain (remainder filled in from reference TRBV30 and TRBJ2-7): SQTIHQWPATLVQPVGSPLSLECTVEGTSNPNLYWYRQAAGRGLQLLFYSVGIGQISSEVPQNLSASRPQDRQFILSSKKLLLSDSGFYLCAWSVLAYEQYFGPGTRLTVT.

Notes on this clone: The read terminates 3 residues before the CDR3 end, so the remaining end is supplied by the germline J gene. The chain employs TRBV7-2 and TRBJ2-3; 7 bases fit TRBD1. The junction had 0 bases not matched to a gene; V was cut back by 4 bases and J by 5 bases. Germline values: CDR1 SGHTA, CDR2 FQGNSA. The CDR3 contains 12 residues. This chain's CDR3 is CASSSGGDTQYF. The sequenced CDR3 bases are TGTGCCAGCAGCTCAGGGGGAGATACG.

On this clone: The read terminates 3 residues ahead of where the CDR3 ends, so the germline J gene completes it. V gene TRBV19 combines with J gene TRBJ2-3; perhaps TRBD2 as D (6 bases). V dropped 5 bases and J dropped 7 bases, with 22 bases sitting between them. The CDR3 runs 16 residues. Germline CDR1 LNHDA, CDR2 SQIVND (reference sequence). CDR3 loop: CASSPLRLGPANTQYF. CDR3 DNA (partial): TGTGCCAGTAGTCCCCTGAGACTAGGCCCCGCAAATACG.

The DNA read from the CDR3 is TGCGCCAGCAGCTTGCAGGCCCTCTATGGC. It is translated as CASSLQALYG. The whole CDR3 sequence is CASSLQALYGYTF. The chain recombines TRBV5-1 with TRBJ1-2; D is ambiguous. The CDR3 end lies 3 residues beyond the end of the read and is filled in from the germline J gene. V shed 1 base and J shed 4 bases, with 8 bases lying between them. Germline lookup yields CDR1 SGHRS and CDR2 YFSETQ. The CDR3 consists of 13 residues. The full variable domain, completed using reference TRBV5-1 and TRBJ1-2, is KAGVTQTPRYLIKTRGQQVTLSCSPISGHRSVSWYQQTPGQGLQFLFEYFSETQRNKGNFPGRFSGRQFSNSRSEMNVSTLELGDSALYLCASSLQALYGYTFGSGTRLTVV.

Worth noting for this clone: The read ends 3 residues early relative to the CDR3; the germline J gene fills the gap. The chain links TRBV23-1 to TRBJ1-1; no firm D call. TRBV23-1 is sorted into the ORF group, with uncertain function. Trimming shortened V by 1 base and J by 5 bases, and 14 bases separated the two germline ends. The CDR3 consists of 15 residues. CDR3 protein: CASSQFPSPGTEAFF. The covered CDR3 bases are TGCGCCAGCAGTCAATTCCCCTCGCCGGGGACTGAA.

About this clone itself: The read halts 3 residues ahead of the CDR3 end, with the missing end drawn from the germline J gene. The chain has TRBV5-1 and TRBJ1-6; 7 bases are a match to TRBD1. This CDR3 region has 14 residues. The V gene's germline CDR1 is SGHRS and CDR2 YFSETQ. The V gene end was trimmed by 4 bases and the J gene end by 8 bases; junction bases not matched to a gene: 6. The DNA read from the CDR3 is TGCGCCAGCAGCCCGGGACAGATGGATTCACCC. It is translated as CASSPGQMDSP. The CDR3, in full, reads CASSPGQMDSPLHF.